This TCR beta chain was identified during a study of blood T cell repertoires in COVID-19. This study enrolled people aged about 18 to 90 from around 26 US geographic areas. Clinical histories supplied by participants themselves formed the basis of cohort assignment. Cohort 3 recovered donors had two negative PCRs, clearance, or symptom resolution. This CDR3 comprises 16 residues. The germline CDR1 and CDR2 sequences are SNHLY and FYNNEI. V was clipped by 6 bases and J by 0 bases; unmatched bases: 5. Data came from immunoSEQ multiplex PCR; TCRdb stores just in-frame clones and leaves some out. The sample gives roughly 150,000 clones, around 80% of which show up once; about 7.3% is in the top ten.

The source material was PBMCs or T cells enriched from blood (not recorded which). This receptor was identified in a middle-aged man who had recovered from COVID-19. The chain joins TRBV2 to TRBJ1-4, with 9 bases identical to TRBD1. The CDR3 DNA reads TGTGCCAGCAGAAGGACAGGGGCTACAACTAATGAAAAACTGTTTTTT. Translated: CASRRTGATTNEKLFF.